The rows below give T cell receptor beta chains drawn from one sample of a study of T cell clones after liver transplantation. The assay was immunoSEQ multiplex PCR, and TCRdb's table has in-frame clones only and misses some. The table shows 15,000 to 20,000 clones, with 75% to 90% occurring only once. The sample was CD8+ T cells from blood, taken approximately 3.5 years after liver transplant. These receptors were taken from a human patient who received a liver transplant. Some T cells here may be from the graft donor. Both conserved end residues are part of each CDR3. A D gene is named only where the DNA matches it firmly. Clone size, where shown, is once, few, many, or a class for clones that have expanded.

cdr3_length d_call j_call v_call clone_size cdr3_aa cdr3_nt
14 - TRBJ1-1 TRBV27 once CASRIQAGNTEAFF TGTGCCAGCAGGATACAGGCGGGGAACACTGAAGCTTTCTTT
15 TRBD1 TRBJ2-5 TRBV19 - CASSTGTGYEETQYF TGTGCCAGTAGTACCGGGACAGGGTATGAAGAGACCCAGTACTTC
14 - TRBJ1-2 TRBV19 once CASSMATSGYGYTF TGTGCCAGTAGTATGGCGACGTCGGGCTATGGCTACACCTTC
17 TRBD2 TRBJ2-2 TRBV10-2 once CASGATSGRVNTGELFF TGCGCCAGCGGGGCGACTAGCGGGAGGGTTAACACCGGGGAGCTGTTTTTT
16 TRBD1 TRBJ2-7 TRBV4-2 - CASSHDSGTGGDEQYF TGTGCCAGCAGCCACGACTCCGGGACAGGGGGCGACGAGCAGTACTTC
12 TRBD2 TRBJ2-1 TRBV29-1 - CSVVGGSNEQFF TGCAGCGTTGTTGGCGGGAGCAATGAGCAGTTCTTC
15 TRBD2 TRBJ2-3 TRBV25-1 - CASSDAGGHKDTQYF TGTGCCAGCAGTGACGCGGGAGGGCATAAAGATACGCAGTATTTT
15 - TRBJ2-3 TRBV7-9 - CASSLHGSFADTQYF TGTGCCAGCAGCTTACACGGGAGCTTCGCAGATACGCAGTATTTT
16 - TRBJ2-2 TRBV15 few CATSRYGYANTGELFF TGTGCCACCAGCAGATATGGGTATGCGAACACCGGGGAGCTGTTTTTT
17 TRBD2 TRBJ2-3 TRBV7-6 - CASSLRLAGELTDTQYF TGTGCCAGCAGCTTACGACTAGCGGGAGAGCTCACAGATACGCAGTATTTT
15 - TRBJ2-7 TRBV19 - CASSIVAEGYYEQYF TGTGCCAGTAGTATAGTGGCTGAAGGGTACTACGAGCAGTACTTC
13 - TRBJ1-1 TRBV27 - CASADLIGTEAFF TGTGCCAGCGCCGACCTCATAGGCACTGAAGCTTTCTTT
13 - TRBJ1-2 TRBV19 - CASTFTLYYGYTF TGTGCCAGTACCTTCACTCTCTACTATGGCTACACCTTC
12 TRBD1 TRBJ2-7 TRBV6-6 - CASSWTGDEQYF TGTGCCAGCAGTTGGACAGGGGACGAGCAGTACTTC
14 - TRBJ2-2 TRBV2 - CATPDWANTGELFF TGTGCCACCCCCGACTGGGCCAACACCGGGGAGCTGTTTTTT
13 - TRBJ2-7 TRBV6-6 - CASSYSTGYEQYF TGTGCCAGCAGTTACTCGACGGGCTACGAGCAGTACTTC
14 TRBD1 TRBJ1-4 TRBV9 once CASSPRTGNEKLFF TGTGCCAGCAGCCCACGGACAGGGAATGAAAAACTGTTTTTT
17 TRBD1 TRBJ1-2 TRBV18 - CASSPYPRTGEGYGYTF TGTGCCAGCTCACCTTATCCTAGGACAGGGGAAGGGTATGGCTACACCTTC
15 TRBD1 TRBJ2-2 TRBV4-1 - CASSRGQGGGGELFF TGCGCCAGCAGCCGAGGACAGGGGGGAGGCGGGGAGCTGTTTTTT
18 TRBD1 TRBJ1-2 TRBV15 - CATSRSRPGQILLDGYTF TGTGCCACCAGCCGATCCCGACCGGGACAGATTTTGCTTGATGGCTACACCTTC
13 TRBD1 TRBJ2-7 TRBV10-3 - CAISDGTGFEQYF TGTGCCATCAGTGACGGGACAGGGTTCGAGCAGTACTTC
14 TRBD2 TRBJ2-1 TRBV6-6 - CASRLADLYNEQFF TGTGCCAGCAGACTAGCGGATCTCTACAATGAGCAGTTCTTC
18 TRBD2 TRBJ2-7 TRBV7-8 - CASSSAASGYSVGYEQYF TGTGCCAGCAGCTCGGCGGCTAGCGGGTATTCGGTGGGCTACGAGCAGTACTTC
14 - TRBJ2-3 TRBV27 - CASSLYVGTDTQYF TGTGCCAGCAGTTTATATGTAGGCACAGATACGCAGTATTTT
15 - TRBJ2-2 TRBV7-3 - CASSPTTQRGGELFF TGTGCCAGCAGCCCCACAACACAACGGGGTGGGGAGCTGTTTTTT
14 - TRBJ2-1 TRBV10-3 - CAISEGSSYNEQFF TGTGCCATCAGTGAAGGTAGCTCCTACAATGAGCAGTTCTTC
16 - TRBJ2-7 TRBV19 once CASSELPGISSYEQYF TGTGCCAGTAGTGAGTTACCAGGGATAAGCTCCTACGAGCAGTACTTC
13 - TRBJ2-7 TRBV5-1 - CASSLVESYEQYF TGCGCCAGCAGCTTGGTGGAATCCTACGAGCAGTACTTC
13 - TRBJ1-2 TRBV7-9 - CASSFSGHYGYTF TGTGCCAGCAGCTTTTCGGGGCACTATGGCTACACCTTC
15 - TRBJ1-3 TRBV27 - CASSLRGATGNTIYF TGTGCCAGCAGTTTACGGGGGGCGACTGGAAACACCATATATTTT
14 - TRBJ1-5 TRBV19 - CASSTAPSGQPQHF TGTGCCAGTAGTACCGCCCCGTCGGGGCAGCCCCAGCATTTT
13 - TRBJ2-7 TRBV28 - CASCWGGSYEQYF TGTGCCAGTTGCTGGGGGGGCTCGTACGAGCAGTACTTC
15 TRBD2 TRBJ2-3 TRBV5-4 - CASSSGLANTDTQYF TGTGCCAGCAGCTCCGGACTAGCGAACACAGATACGCAGTATTTT
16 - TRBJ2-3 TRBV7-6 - CASSLDSLTLTDTQYF TGTGCCAGCAGCTTGGACAGCTTAACACTCACAGATACGCAGTATTTT
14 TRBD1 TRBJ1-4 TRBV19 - CASRQGATNEKLFF TGTGCCAGCCGACAGGGGGCGACTAATGAAAAACTGTTTTTT
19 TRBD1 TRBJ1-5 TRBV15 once CATSSEQMLGTGLDQPQHF TGTGCCACCAGCAGTGAACAAATGCTCGGGACAGGACTAGACCAGCCCCAGCATTTT
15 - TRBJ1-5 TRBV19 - CASSLRSYSNQPQHF TGTGCCAGTAGCCTCCGTAGTTATAGCAATCAGCCCCAGCATTTT
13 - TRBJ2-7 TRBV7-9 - CASSLEQLYEQYF TGTGCCAGCAGCTTAGAACAACTTTACGAGCAGTACTTC
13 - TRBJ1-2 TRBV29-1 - CSVEVVDNYGYTF TGCAGCGTTGAAGTGGTGGATAACTATGGCTACACCTTC
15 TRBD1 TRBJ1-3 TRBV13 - CASSLATGGGNTIYF TGTGCCAGCAGCTTAGCAACAGGGGGTGGAAACACCATATATTTT
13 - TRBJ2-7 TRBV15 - CATSRNTGLEQYF TGTGCCACCAGCAGAAATACAGGGTTGGAGCAGTACTTC